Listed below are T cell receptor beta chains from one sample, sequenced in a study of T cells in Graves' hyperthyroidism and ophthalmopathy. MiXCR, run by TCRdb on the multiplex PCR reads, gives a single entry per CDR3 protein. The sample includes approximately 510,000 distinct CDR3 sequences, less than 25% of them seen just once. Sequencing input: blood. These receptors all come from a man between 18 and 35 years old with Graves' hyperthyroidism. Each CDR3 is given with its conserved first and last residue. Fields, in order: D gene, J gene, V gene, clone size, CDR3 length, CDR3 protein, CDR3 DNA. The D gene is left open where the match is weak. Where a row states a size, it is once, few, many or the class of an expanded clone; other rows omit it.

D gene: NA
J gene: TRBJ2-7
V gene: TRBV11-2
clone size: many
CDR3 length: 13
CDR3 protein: CASNEVGLYEQYF
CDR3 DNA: TGTGCCAGCAACGAAGTCGGTCTTTACGAGCAGTACTTC

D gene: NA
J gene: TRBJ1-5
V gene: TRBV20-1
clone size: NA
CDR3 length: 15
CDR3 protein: CSAREKRFGNQPQHF
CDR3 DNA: TGCAGTGCTAGAGAGAAGAGGTTTGGCAATCAGCCCCAGCATTTT

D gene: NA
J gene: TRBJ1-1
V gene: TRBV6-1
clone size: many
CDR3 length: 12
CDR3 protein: CASLNIASEAFF
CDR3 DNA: TGTGCCAGCTTAAATATCGCCTCTGAAGCTTTCTTT

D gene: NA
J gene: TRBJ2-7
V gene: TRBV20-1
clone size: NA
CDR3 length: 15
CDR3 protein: CSARDARDSPYEQYF
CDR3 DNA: TGCAGTGCTAGAGATGCGCGGGACAGTCCCTACGAGCAGTACTTC

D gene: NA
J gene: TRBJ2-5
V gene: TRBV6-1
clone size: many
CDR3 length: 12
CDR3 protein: CASNLYGETQYF
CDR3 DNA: TGTGCCAGCAACCTCTACGGAGAGACCCAGTACTTC

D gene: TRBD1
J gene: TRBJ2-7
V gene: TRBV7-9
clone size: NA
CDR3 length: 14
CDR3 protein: CASSPPGQEGEQYF
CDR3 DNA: TGTGCCAGCTCCCCCCCGGGACAGGAAGGCGAGCAGTACTTC

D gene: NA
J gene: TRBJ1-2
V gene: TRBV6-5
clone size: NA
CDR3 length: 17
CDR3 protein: CASSYGTEGLGRFGYTF
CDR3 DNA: TGTGCCAGCAGTTATGGGACTGAGGGACTCGGGCGATTTGGCTACACCTTC

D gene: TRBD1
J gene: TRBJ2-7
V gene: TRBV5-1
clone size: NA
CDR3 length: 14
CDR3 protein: CASSRDSSSYEQYF
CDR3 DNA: TGCGCCAGCAGCAGGGACAGCAGCTCCTACGAGCAGTACTTC

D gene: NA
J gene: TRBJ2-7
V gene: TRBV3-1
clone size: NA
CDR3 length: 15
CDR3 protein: CASSQDQGYSYEQYF
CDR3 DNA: TGTGCCAGCAGCCAAGATCAGGGTTACTCCTACGAGCAGTACTTC

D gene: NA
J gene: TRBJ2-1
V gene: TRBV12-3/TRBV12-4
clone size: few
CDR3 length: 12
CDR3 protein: CASSLALHEQFF
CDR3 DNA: TGTGCCAGCAGTTTAGCGTTACATGAGCAGTTCTTC

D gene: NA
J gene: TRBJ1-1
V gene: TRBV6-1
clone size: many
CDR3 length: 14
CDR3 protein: CASGPRTGLNEAFF
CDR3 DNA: TGTGCCAGCGGACCCCGTACGGGGCTAAATGAAGCTTTCTTT

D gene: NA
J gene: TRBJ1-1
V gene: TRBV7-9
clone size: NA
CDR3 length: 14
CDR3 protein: CASSLVFVNTEAFF
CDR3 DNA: TGTGCCAGCAGCTTAGTTTTCGTGAACACTGAAGCTTTCTTT

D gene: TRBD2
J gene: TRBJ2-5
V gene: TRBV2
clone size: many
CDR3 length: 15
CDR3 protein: CASSEGGGAGETQYF
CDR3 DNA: TGTGCCAGCAGTGAAGGCGGGGGGGCTGGAGAGACCCAGTACTTC

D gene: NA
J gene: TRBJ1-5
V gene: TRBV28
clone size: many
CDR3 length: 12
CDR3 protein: CASRLLNQPQHF
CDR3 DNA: TGTGCCAGCAGACTACTAAATCAGCCCCAGCATTTT

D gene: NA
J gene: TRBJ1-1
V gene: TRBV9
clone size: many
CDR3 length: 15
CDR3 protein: CASSPRAAWDTEAFF
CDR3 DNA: TGTGCCAGCAGCCCCCGGGCAGCATGGGACACTGAAGCTTTCTTT

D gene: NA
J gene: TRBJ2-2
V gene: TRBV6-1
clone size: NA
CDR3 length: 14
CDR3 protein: CASSDSGGTGELFF
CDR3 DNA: TGTGCCAGCAGTGATTCCGGGGGTACCGGGGAGCTGTTTTTT

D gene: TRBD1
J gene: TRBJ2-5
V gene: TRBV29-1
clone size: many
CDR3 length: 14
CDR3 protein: CSVWDSSRRETQYF
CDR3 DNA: TGCAGCGTTTGGGACAGTTCGAGAAGGGAGACCCAGTACTTC

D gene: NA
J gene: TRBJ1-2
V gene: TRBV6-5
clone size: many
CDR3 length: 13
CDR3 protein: CASSYSNQGGYTF
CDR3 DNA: TGTGCCAGCAGTTACTCGAATCAGGGGGGCTACACCTTC

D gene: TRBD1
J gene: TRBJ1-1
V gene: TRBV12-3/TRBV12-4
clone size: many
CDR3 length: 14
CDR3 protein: CASSDDRGRAEAFF
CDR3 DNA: TGTGCCAGCAGTGACGACAGGGGGCGAGCTGAAGCTTTCTTT

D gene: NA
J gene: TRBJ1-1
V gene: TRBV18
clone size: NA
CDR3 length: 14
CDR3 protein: CASSPPSQGPEAFF
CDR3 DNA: TGTGCCAGCTCACCGCCTTCACAGGGCCCTGAAGCTTTCTTT

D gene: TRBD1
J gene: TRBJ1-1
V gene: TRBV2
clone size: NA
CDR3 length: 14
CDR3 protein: CASNLQGAVTEAFF
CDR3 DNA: TGTGCCAGCAACCTGCAGGGGGCTGTCACTGAAGCTTTCTTT